This T cell receptor (beta chain) is drawn from a study of CD8+CD57+ T cells in acquired aplastic anemia. Study-wide background: DNA from sorted CD4+ and CD8+ cells averaged roughly 3.4 ug.

Overall study findings and caveats: About 29 shared CD8+ CDR3s appeared highly expressed within patients' immunodominant clones.

The TCR beta profiling, which covered VDJ combination and CDR3 sequence, was carried out using genomic DNA as the template. TCRdb re-derived calls from the reads in MiXCR, one entry per CDR3 protein. Here the sample spans 150,000 to 200,000 distinct CDR3 sequences, roughly 50% being singletons. Patients selected for sequencing had displayed CD8+CD57+ cell expansion by flow cytometry. As regards this clonotype: Antigen specificity is unknown.

With 3 bases removed from V and 0 bases from J, the gap between germline ends came to 11 bases. The CDR3 extends over 16 amino acids. The source of this sequence is a human donor with aplastic anemia. The sequencing input was sorted CD4+, CD8+, or CD8+CD57+ T cells (not recorded which) from PBMCs. The V call is TRBV12-3 or TRBV12-4, the J call TRBJ1-4; D gene unclear. CDR3 sequence (DNA): TGTGCCAGCAGTTTCGAAGTCGGACCAACTAATGAAAAACTGTTTTTT. Residues: CASSFEVGPTNEKLFF.